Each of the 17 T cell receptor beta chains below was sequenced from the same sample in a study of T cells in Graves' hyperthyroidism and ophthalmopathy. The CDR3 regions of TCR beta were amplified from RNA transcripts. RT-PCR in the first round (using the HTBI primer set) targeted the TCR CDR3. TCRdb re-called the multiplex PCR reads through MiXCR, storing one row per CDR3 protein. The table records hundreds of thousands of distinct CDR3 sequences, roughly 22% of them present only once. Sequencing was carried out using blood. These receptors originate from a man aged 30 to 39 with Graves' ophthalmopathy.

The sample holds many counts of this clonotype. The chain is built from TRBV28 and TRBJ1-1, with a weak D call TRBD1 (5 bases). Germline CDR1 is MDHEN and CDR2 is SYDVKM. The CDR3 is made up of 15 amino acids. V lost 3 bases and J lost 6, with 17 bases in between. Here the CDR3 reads CASSLSPVPRAEAFF. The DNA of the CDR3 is TGTGCCAGCAGTTTGTCCCCCGTGCCCAGGGCTGAAGCTTTCTTT.

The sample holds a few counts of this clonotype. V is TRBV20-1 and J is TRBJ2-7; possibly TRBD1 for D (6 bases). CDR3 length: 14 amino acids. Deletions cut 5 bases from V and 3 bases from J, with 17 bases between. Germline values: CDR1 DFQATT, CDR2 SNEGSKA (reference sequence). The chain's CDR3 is CSAYRDKAYYEQYF. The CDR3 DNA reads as TGCAGTGCTTACCGGGACAAAGCATACTACGAGCAGTACTTC.

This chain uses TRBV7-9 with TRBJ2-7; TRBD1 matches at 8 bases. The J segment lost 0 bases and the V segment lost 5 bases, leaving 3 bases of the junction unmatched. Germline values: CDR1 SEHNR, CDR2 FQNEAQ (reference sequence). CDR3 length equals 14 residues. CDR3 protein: CASSGQGVSYEQYF. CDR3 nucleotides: TGTGCCAGCAGCGGACAGGGAGTCTCCTACGAGCAGTACTTC. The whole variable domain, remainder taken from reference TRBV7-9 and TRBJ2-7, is DTGVSQNPRHKITKRGQNVTFRCDPISEHNRLYWYRQTLGQGPEFLTYFQNEAQLEKSRLLSDRFSAERPKGSFSTLEIQRTEQGDSAMYLCASSGQGVSYEQYFGPGTRLTVT.

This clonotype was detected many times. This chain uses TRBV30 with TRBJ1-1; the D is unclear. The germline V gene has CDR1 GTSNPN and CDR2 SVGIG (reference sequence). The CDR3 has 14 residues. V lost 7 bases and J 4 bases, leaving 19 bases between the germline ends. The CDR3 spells CASTPWGGSTEAFF. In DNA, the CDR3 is TGTGCCTCCACCCCCTGGGGAGGATCCACTGAAGCTTTCTTT.

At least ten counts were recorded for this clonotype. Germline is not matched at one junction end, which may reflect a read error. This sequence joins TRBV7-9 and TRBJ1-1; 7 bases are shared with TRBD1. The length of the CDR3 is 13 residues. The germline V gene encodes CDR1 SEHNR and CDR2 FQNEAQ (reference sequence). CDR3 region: CASSLGGATEAFF. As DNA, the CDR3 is TGTGCCAGCAGTTTAGGGGGCGCGACTGAAGCTTTCTTT.

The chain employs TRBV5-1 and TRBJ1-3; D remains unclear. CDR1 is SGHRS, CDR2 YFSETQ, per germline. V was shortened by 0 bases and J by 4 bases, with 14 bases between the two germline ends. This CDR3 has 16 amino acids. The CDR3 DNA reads TGCGCCAGCAGCTTGGATGCGGTTTTCGCGGGAAACACCATATATTTT. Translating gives CASSLDAVFAGNTIYF.

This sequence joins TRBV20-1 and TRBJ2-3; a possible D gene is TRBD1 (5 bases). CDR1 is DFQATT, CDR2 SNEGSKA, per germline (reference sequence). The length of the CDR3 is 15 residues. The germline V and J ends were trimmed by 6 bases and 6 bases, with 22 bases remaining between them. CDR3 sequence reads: CSARRLDRGADTQYF. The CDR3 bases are TGCAGTGCCCGCAGACTGGATAGGGGCGCGGATACGCAGTATTTT.

The DNA of the CDR3 is TGTGCCAGCAGCCCGGGGGGAATTTCTACCGGGGAGCTGTTTTTT. It yields the protein CASSPGGISTGELFF. V gene TRBV12-3 or TRBV12-4 combines with J gene TRBJ2-2, with TRBD2 matching over 7 bases. V dropped 6 bases and J dropped 5; count of bases not matched to a gene: 9. This CDR3 comprises 15 residues.

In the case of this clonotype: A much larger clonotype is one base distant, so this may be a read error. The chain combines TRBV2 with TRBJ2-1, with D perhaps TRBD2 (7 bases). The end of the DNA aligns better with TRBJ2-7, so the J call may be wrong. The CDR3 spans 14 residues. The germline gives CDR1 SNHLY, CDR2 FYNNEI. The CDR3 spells CASSEPGGYNEQYF. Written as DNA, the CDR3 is TGTGCCAGCAGTGAACCGGGGGGCTACAATGAGCAGTACTTC.

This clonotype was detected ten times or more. CDR3 in DNA: TGTGCCAGCAGCTTAGCCGCGAGGTCGGGCACTGAAGCTTTCTTT. This sequence encodes CASSLAARSGTEAFF. This rearrangement joins TRBV11-3 to TRBJ1-1; D call uncertain. Trimming cost V 1 base and J 4 bases, with 13 bases left between them. CDR3 length: 15 residues. Germline lookup yields CDR1 SGHNT and CDR2 YENEEA.

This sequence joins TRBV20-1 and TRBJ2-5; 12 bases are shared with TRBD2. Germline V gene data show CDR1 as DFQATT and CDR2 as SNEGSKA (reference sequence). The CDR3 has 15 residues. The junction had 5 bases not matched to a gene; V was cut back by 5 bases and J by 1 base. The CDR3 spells CSAGTSGRFQETQYF. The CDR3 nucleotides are TGCAGTGCTGGAACTAGCGGGAGGTTCCAAGAGACCCAGTACTTC.

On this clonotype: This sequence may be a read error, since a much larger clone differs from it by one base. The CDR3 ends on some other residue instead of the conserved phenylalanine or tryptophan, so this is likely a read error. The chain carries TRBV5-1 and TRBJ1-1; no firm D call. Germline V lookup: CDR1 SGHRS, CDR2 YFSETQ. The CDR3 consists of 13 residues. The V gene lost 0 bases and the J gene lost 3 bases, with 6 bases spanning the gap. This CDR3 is CASSLAEYTEAFL. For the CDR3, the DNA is TGCGCCAGCAGCTTGGCCGAGTACACTGAAGCTTTCCTT.

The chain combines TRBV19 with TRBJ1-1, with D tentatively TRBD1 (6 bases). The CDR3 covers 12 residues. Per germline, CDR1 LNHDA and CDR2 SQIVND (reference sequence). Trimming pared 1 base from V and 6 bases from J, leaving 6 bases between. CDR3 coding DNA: TGTGCCAGTAGTATAGGGACAGCTGAAGCTTTCTTT. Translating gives CASSIGTAEAFF.

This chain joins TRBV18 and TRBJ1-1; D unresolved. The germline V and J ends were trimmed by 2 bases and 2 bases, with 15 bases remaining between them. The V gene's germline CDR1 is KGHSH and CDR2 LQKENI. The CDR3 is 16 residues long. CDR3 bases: TGTGCCAGCTCACCAGCCCTCCCCCTCCGAAACACTGAAGCTTTCTTT. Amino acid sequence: CASSPALPLRNTEAFF.

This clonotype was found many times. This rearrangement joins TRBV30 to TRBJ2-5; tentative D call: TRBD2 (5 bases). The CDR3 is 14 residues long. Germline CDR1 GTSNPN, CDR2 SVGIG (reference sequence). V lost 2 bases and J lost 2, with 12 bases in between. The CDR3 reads CAWSRRTTQETQYF. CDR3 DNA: TGTGCCTGGAGTAGGAGGACCACTCAAGAGACCCAGTACTTC.

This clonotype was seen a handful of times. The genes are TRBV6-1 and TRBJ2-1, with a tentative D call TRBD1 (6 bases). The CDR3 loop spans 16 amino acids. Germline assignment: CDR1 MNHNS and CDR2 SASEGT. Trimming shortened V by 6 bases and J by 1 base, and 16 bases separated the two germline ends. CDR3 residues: CASSLDSRKSYNEQFF. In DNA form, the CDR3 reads TGTGCCAGCAGCCTGGACAGTCGGAAGTCCTACAATGAGCAGTTCTTC.

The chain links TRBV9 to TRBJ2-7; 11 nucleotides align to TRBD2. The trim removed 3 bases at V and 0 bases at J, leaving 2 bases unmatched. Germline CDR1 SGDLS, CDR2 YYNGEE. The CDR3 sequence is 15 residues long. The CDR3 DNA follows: TGTGCCAGCAGCGACGGGACTAGCGGCTCCTACGAGCAGTACTTC. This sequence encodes CASSDGTSGSYEQYF.